The clone carrying this T cell receptor (beta chain) was found many times. Time point in this sample: after trial treatment. The treatment here: LDRT plus nivolumab, ipilimumab, low-dose cyclophosphamide and aspirin (RACIN trial). This sample stems from a study of low-dose radiotherapy and immunotherapy resistance in tumors. This CDR3 has 16 residues. The germline V gene encodes CDR1 SGHRS and CDR2 YFSETQ. Trimming stripped 1 base from V and 4 bases from J, with 14 bases between. First-strand cDNA relied on TRAV- and TRBV-specific primers spanning alpha and beta chains. TCR amplification ran roughly 20 PCR cycles using constant-region and V-primer adapter primers. TCRdb called the reads again in MiXCR, with one record for every CDR3 protein. The sample lists more than 70,000 distinct CDR3 sequences; 20% were seen once.

The rearrangement links TRBV5-1 to TRBJ2-2, with a weak D call TRBD2 (6 bases). The sample here was PBMCs, taken after low-dose radiotherapy plus immunotherapy. The origin of this receptor is a female donor with ovarian cancer. The CDR3 region is CASSLSGSVGTGELFF. The CDR3 DNA follows: TGCGCCAGCAGCTTGAGCGGGTCTGTGGGCACCGGGGAGCTGTTTTTT.